This TCR beta chain was documented in a study of blood T cell repertoires in COVID-19. At the level of the study: Acute-phase and convalescent COVID-19 samples originated in the United States, Italy and Spain.

Assay used: immunoSEQ multiplex PCR; TCRdb lists only in-frame clones, some missing. This repertoire shows around 420,000 clones, around 90% found once; its top ten account for roughly 2%. V lost 8 bases to trimming and J lost 4 bases, with 15 bases between them. Per germline, CDR1 MDHEN and CDR2 SYDVKM. The CDR3 spans 14 residues. V usage is TRBV28 and J usage is TRBJ2-1; the D is unclear. Sequenced material: PBMCs or T cells enriched from blood (not recorded which). The source is a woman in her thirties or forties with acute COVID-19. The CDR3 here is CASGRSSIYNEQFF. CDR3 DNA sequence: TGTGCCAGCGGGCGTTCGAGTATATACAATGAGCAGTTCTTC.